These 32 T cell receptor beta chains share one sample of origin, sequenced in a study of T-cell reconstitution after alpha-beta-depleted transplantation in children. The TCRbeta library was prepared with unique molecular identifiers. Each CDR3 protein gets one entry after TCRdb re-called the PCR reads with MiXCR. The sample yields hundreds of thousands of distinct CDR3 sequences, roughly 13% seen once. Sequencing was performed on PBMCs, mostly from graft donor cells, taken 360 days after TCRalphabeta/CD19-depleted stem cell transplant. All receptors come from a male patient between 10 and 17 years old who had a stem cell transplant for acute myeloid leukemia, so the T cells may come from the graft donor.

In its sample, this clonotype was seen a few times. The chain uses TRBV20-1 and TRBJ1-1; 8 bases line up with TRBD1. The length of the CDR3 is 12 residues. Germline V gene lookup returns CDR1 DFQATT and CDR2 SNEGSKA (reference sequence). J gave up 1 base and V 6 bases, and 1 base lay outside the gene matches. The CDR3 coding sequence is TGCAGTGCCGGGACAGGGAACACTGAAGCTTTCTTT. Its protein is CSAGTGNTEAFF.

There are a few counts of this clonotype. V usage is TRBV7-9 and J usage is TRBJ1-3; tentatively, D is TRBD1 (6 bases). CDR1 SEHNR and CDR2 FQNEAQ come from the germline V gene (reference sequence). Trimming shortened V by 0 bases and J by 4 bases, and 10 bases separated the two germline ends. The CDR3 sequence is 15 residues long. The CDR3 region is CASSLARTEGNTIYF. In DNA, the CDR3 is TGTGCCAGCAGCTTAGCGAGGACAGAGGGAAACACCATATATTTT.

In its sample, this clonotype was seen a few times. This rearrangement joins TRBV27 to TRBJ2-6; no clear D. Trimming left V 8 bases short and J 0 bases short, with 8 bases between. The CDR3 is 14 residues long. Per germline, CDR1 MNHEY and CDR2 SMNVEV (reference sequence). The CDR3 sequence is CASGIYSGANVLTF. The CDR3 region has the DNA TGTGCCAGCGGAATTTACTCTGGGGCCAACGTCCTGACTTTC.

This clonotype was seen at least ten times. The chain has TRBV14 and TRBJ1-1; tentative D call: TRBD1 (6 bases). V lost 4 bases to trimming and J lost 3 bases, with 9 bases between them. Germline loops: CDR1 SGHDN, CDR2 FVKESK. This CDR3 is built from 13 residues. For the CDR3, the DNA is TGTGCCAGCAGCCGACAGGCTCACACTGAAGCTTTCTTT. Amino acids: CASSRQAHTEAFF.

This clonotype came up once. The V call is TRBV20-1, the J call TRBJ2-7; 11 nucleotides match TRBD2. This CDR3 is built from 13 residues. V dropped 4 bases and J dropped 3; count of bases not matched to a gene: 2. Germline values: CDR1 DFQATT, CDR2 SNEGSKA (reference sequence). The CDR3 region is CSAKLAGVYEQYF. The CDR3 coding sequence is TGCAGTGCTAAACTAGCGGGGGTCTACGAGCAGTACTTC.

The V gene is TRBV5-6, the J gene TRBJ2-3; D unclear. CDR3 length equals 13 residues. CDR1 SGHDT and CDR2 YYEEEE come from the germline V gene. Trimming shortened V by 3 bases and J by 4 bases, and 9 bases separated the two germline ends. CDR3 sequence (DNA): TGTGCCAGCAGCTATTATGGGGCAGATACGCAGTATTTT. The encoded protein is CASSYYGADTQYF.

The chain couples TRBV20-1 to TRBJ2-1, with TRBD2 as a possible D gene (7 bases). This CDR3 comprises 18 residues. Trimming took 1 base from V and 2 from J, leaving 21 bases between them. Germline values: CDR1 DFQATT, CDR2 SNEGSKA (reference sequence). CDR3: CSARGVSQRDNPYNEQFF. The CDR3 DNA is TGCAGTGCTAGAGGGGTGTCGCAGCGGGACAATCCCTACAATGAGCAGTTCTTC.

This clonotype was picked up many times. CDR3 sequence reads: CASSSSGTRAFF. The CDR3, as DNA: TGTGCCAGCAGTTCCTCCGGGACTCGGGCGTTCTTC. This chain joins TRBV12-3 or TRBV12-4 and TRBJ2-1; possible D gene TRBD2, 6 bases. Trimming shortened V by 4 bases and J by 15 bases, and 16 bases separated the two germline ends. This CDR3 region has 12 residues.

The chain is built from TRBV28 and TRBJ2-5; tentatively, D is TRBD1 (5 bases). V was trimmed by 6 bases and J by 1 base, leaving 12 bases between them. The CDR3 sequence is 14 residues long. Per germline, CDR1 MDHEN and CDR2 SYDVKM. The CDR3 sequence: CASSSRVPQETQYF. Here the CDR3 DNA reads TGTGCCAGCAGCTCCAGGGTGCCCCAAGAGACCCAGTACTTC.

The chain links TRBV28 to TRBJ1-4, with a possible D match to TRBD1 (5 bases). Per the germline V gene, CDR1 is MDHEN and CDR2 is SYDVKM. The CDR3 is made up of 14 amino acids. Trimming stripped 7 bases from V and 8 bases from J, with 17 bases between. The CDR3 here is CASTLWGVGEKLFF. As DNA, the CDR3 is TGTGCCAGCACCCTGTGGGGGGTAGGAGAAAAACTGTTTTTT.

This clonotype was recorded only once. This chain uses TRBV9 with TRBJ2-1; 9 bases are shared with TRBD2. The V gene's germline CDR1 is SGDLS and CDR2 YYNGEE. CDR3 length equals 16 residues. V lost 2 bases, J lost 6 bases, and 9 bases stayed unmatched. Here the CDR3 DNA reads TGTGCCAGCAGCGTTCTCGGCGCGGGAGGGCCCAATGAGCAGTTCTTC. It translates to CASSVLGAGGPNEQFF. Full variable domain (remainder filled in from reference TRBV9 and TRBJ2-1): DSGVTQTPKHLITATGQRVTLRCSPRSGDLSVYWYQQSLDQGLQFLIQYYNGEERAKGNILERFSAQQFPDLHSELNLSSLELGDSALYFCASSVLGAGGPNEQFFGPGTRLTVL.

This clonotype appeared many times. The V call is TRBV5-1, the J call TRBJ2-3, with TRBD2 matching over 13 bases. Per germline, CDR1 SGHRS and CDR2 YFSETQ. V lost 3 bases to trimming and J lost 6 bases; unmatched junction nucleotides: 10. The length of the CDR3 is 17 residues. The CDR3 DNA sequence: TGCGCCAGCAGCTCCCGGACTAGCGGGAGAGTGTTGGATACGCAGTATTTT. Encoded protein: CASSSRTSGRVLDTQYF. The full variable domain, its missing parts supplied by reference TRBV5-1 and TRBJ2-3, is KAGVTQTPRYLIKTRGQQVTLSCSPISGHRSVSWYQQTPGQGLQFLFEYFSETQRNKGNFPGRFSGRQFSNSRSEMNVSTLELGDSALYLCASSSRTSGRVLDTQYFGPGTRLTVL.

The chain's CDR3 is CSARDGLAGVYEQYF. Written as DNA, the CDR3 is TGCAGTGCTAGAGATGGTCTAGCGGGAGTTTACGAGCAGTACTTC. The V call is TRBV20-1, the J call TRBJ2-7; 10 bases align to TRBD2. Looked up from germline, CDR1 is DFQATT and CDR2 is SNEGSKA (reference sequence). This CDR3 is built from 15 residues. V dropped 0 bases and J dropped 4; count of bases not matched to a gene: 6.

The chain recombines TRBV7-3 with TRBJ2-1; the D is unclear. From germline, CDR1 is SGHTA and CDR2 FQGTGA. This CDR3 has 15 residues. The V gene lost 4 bases and the J gene lost 2 bases, with 12 bases spanning the gap. CDR3 amino acids: CASSSLPDAYNEQFF. CDR3 sequence (DNA): TGTGCCAGCAGCTCCTTGCCAGACGCCTACAATGAGCAGTTCTTC.

Only a few counts were recorded for this clonotype. The chain couples TRBV2 to TRBJ2-7; D gene ambiguous. The V end lost 2 bases, the J end lost 2 bases, and 7 bases lay between the germline ends. CDR1 is SNHLY and CDR2 is FYNNEI in the germline V gene. This CDR3 spans 13 amino acids. The CDR3 coding sequence is TGTGCCAGCAGTGAATTAGGCCCCTACGAGCAGTACGTC. Translation gives CASSELGPYEQYV.

The chain employs TRBV20-1 and TRBJ2-7; D remains ambiguous. CDR3 size: 14 residues. The V end lost 4 bases, the J end lost 3 bases, and 16 bases lay between the germline ends. Germline values: CDR1 DFQATT, CDR2 SNEGSKA (reference sequence). CDR3 in DNA: TGCAGTGCTATCTTTGCAGGACCGAGCTACGAGCAGTACTTC. Translating gives CSAIFAGPSYEQYF.

This clonotype appeared many times. V usage is TRBV29-1 and J usage is TRBJ2-7; tentatively, D is TRBD1 (6 bases). This CDR3 has 13 residues. V lost 7 bases and J lost 0, with 13 bases in between. The V gene's germline CDR1 is SQVTM and CDR2 ANQGSEA. CDR3 sequence reads: CSAGQRSSYEQYF. The CDR3 DNA reads as TGCAGCGCCGGACAGAGGAGCTCCTACGAGCAGTACTTC.

This clonotype was found many times. This chain links TRBV12-3 or TRBV12-4 with TRBJ2-7, with D perhaps matching TRBD1 or TRBD2 (5 bases each). Trimming took off 3 bases at V and 4 bases at J, with 7 bases between the two ends. This CDR3 region has 12 residues. Here the CDR3 reads CASSFEGYEQYF. CDR3 bases: TGTGCCAGCAGTTTTGAGGGGTACGAGCAGTACTTC.

There are a few counts of this clonotype. The genes are TRBV7-3 and TRBJ1-1; 10 bases agree with TRBD1. The germline CDR1 and CDR2 sequences are SGHTA and FQGTGA. V was pared by 5 bases and J by 5 bases, with 5 bases of the junction left unmatched. The CDR3 is 14 amino acids. The CDR3 is CASSVDRGRTEAFF. The CDR3 coding sequence is TGTGCCAGCAGCGTCGACAGGGGGCGGACTGAAGCTTTCTTT.

The chain employs TRBV11-2 and TRBJ2-7; 7 bases fit TRBD2. Germline V gives CDR1 SGHAT, CDR2 FQNNGV. The CDR3 loop spans 19 amino acids. Germline trimming cut 2 bases from V and 0 bases from J; bases unmatched to any gene: 16. The CDR3 coding sequence is TGTGCCAGCAGCTTAAAGTCCAGCGGGACCTACCTAAGCTCCTACGAGCAGTACTTC. Translated: CASSLKSSGTYLSSYEQYF.

This clonotype was detected only a few times. This sequence joins TRBV15 and TRBJ2-6, with TRBD1 identical over 8 bases. The CDR3 is 18 amino acids. With V trimmed by 3 bases and J by 2 bases, 9 bases remained unmatched. The germline V gene encodes CDR1 LNHNV and CDR2 YYDKDF (reference sequence). The CDR3 DNA reads as TGTGCCACCAGCAGCGCCCCCCAGGGGGCAGCTGGGGCCAACGTCCTGACTTTC. Protein sequence: CATSSAPQGAAGANVLTF.

Only a few counts were recorded for this clonotype. The V gene is TRBV4-1, the J gene TRBJ1-2, with D uncertain. Germline V lookup: CDR1 MGHRA, CDR2 YSYEKL. The CDR3 runs 14 residues. Trimming pared 0 bases from V and 5 bases from J, leaving 10 bases between. CDR3 sequence reads: CASSQDVSPYGYTF. The CDR3, as DNA: TGCGCCAGCAGCCAAGATGTTAGCCCTTATGGCTACACCTTC.

This clonotype was observed at least ten times. The CDR3 protein is CASSLVGASYNEQFF. The CDR3 DNA reads TGTGCCAGCAGCTTAGTTGGAGCTTCCTACAATGAGCAGTTCTTC. The chain employs TRBV7-9 and TRBJ2-1; D is uncertain. CDR1 is SEHNR, CDR2 FQNEAQ, per germline (reference sequence). The CDR3 is 15 amino acids. Trimming took off 1 base at V and 1 base at J, with 8 bases between the two ends.

This clonotype was picked up a small number of times. The V and J genes are TRBV20-1 and TRBJ1-6; no clear D. Germline V lookup: CDR1 DFQATT, CDR2 SNEGSKA (reference sequence). Between the trimmed V and J ends, which lost 3 bases and 0 bases, there was a span of 12 bases. The CDR3 is made up of 16 amino acids. CDR3: CSASPVRSSYNSPLHF. DNA for the CDR3: TGCAGTGCTAGCCCCGTAAGGAGCTCCTATAATTCACCCCTCCACTTT.

This clonotype was observed a handful of times. The rearrangement uses TRBV4-3 and TRBJ2-1; 9 bases line up with TRBD2. The CDR3 has 14 amino acids. Germline V gives CDR1 LGHNA, CDR2 YSLEER. Germline trimming cut 0 bases from V and 12 bases from J; bases unmatched to any gene: 6. The CDR3 loop reads CASSQEEASGTQFF. CDR3 nucleotides: TGCGCCAGCAGCCAAGAAGAGGCTAGCGGGACGCAGTTCTTC.

This chain joins TRBV12-3 or TRBV12-4 and TRBJ2-3; D gene unclear. Trimming cost V 8 bases and J 3 bases, with 12 bases left between them. The CDR3 is 13 amino acids. For the CDR3, the DNA is TGTGCCAGCGGGAAACAAGGTACAGATACGCAGTATTTT. The encoded protein is CASGKQGTDTQYF.

In its sample, this clonotype was seen many times. The chain uses TRBV28 and TRBJ1-6; D possibly corresponds to TRBD1 (5 bases). Trimming pared 7 bases from V and 7 bases from J, leaving 14 bases between. Germline lookup yields CDR1 MDHEN and CDR2 SYDVKM. This CDR3 has 14 residues. DNA of the CDR3: TGTGCCAGCATGGGGGGGGAAGCGAATTCACCCCTCCACTTT. This codes for CASMGGEANSPLHF.

V is TRBV29-1 and J is TRBJ2-3; D possibly corresponds to TRBD2 (6 bases). The CDR3 has 14 amino acids. V gave up 2 bases and J gave up 3 bases, with 12 bases separating them. Germline CDR1 is SQVTM and CDR2 is ANQGSEA. DNA of the CDR3: TGCAGCGTTGAACCCGGCGGGGAGACAGATACGCAGTATTTT. Encoded protein: CSVEPGGETDTQYF.

This clonotype was picked up a small number of times. This chain connects TRBV20-1 to TRBJ2-3, with a possible D match to TRBD1 (6 bases). The germline V gene encodes CDR1 DFQATT and CDR2 SNEGSKA (reference sequence). The V end was cut by 6 bases, the J end by 0 bases, with 10 bases between. The CDR3 contains 13 residues. The DNA for the CDR3 is TGCAGTGCGGACAGCCAGAGCACAGATACGCAGTATTTT. It translates to CSADSQSTDTQYF.

The sample holds a few counts of this clonotype. The rearrangement uses TRBV27 and TRBJ2-1; 8 nucleotides line up with TRBD2. The CDR3 is 16 amino acids. The germline CDR1 and CDR2 sequences are MNHEY and SMNVEV (reference sequence). J was trimmed by 0 bases and V by 7 bases; bases with no gene match: 8. This chain's CDR3 is CASIQGSGASYNEQFF. Here the CDR3 DNA reads TGTGCCAGCATCCAAGGTAGCGGGGCCTCCTACAATGAGCAGTTCTTC.

The gene calls are TRBV12-3 or TRBV12-4 and TRBJ1-2; 9 bases align to TRBD1. The length of the CDR3 is 14 residues. V lost 5 bases to trimming and J lost 8 bases; unmatched junction nucleotides: 9. DNA for the CDR3: TGTGCCAGCAGTCCTCCGGGACAGGGCGCAGGCTACACCTTC. As protein: CASSPPGQGAGYTF.

This clonotype was recorded at least ten times. The rearrangement links TRBV7-2 to TRBJ2-1, with TRBD2 as a possible D gene (5 bases). V dropped 5 bases and J dropped 4 bases, with 18 bases sitting between them. From germline, CDR1 is SGHTA and CDR2 FQGNSA. The CDR3 has 16 residues. CDR3 nucleotide sequence: TGTGCCAGCAGCCATCCCACTAGGAACTGGTACAATGAGCAGTTCTTC. It codes for CASSHPTRNWYNEQFF.